This T cell receptor beta chain is drawn from a study of blood T cells in healthy people across ages. General observations from the study: More naive CD4+ cells and higher diversity marked long-lived donors relative to aged donors. Diversity was estimated from one million T cells, and these estimates were considered underestimates. The fall in TCR beta diversity per million T cells was roughly linear with age.

Each sample provided at least 5.5 micrograms of extracted total RNA. With V trimmed by 7 bases and J by 4 bases, 12 bases remained unmatched. CDR3 length: 15 residues. Per germline, CDR1 SQVTM and CDR2 ANQGSEA. This clonotype was detected a few times. Its target is not known. Sample-barcoded 5' priming and a J-beta primer mix drove a second PCR of 7 to 11 cycles. TCRdb called the 5' RACE reads again in MiXCR, with one record for every CDR3 protein. Here the sample spans 1.8 million or so distinct CDR3 sequences, 39% being singletons. The chain is built from TRBV29-1 and TRBJ2-1, with 8 nucleotides matching TRBD2. This receptor was obtained from a human donor in good health. Sequencing was performed on blood. DNA for the CDR3: TGCAGCGGAGTGGGGGGCGGGGGGAGGTACAATGAGCAGTTCTTC. Its protein product is CSGVGGGGRYNEQFF.